Included here is one T cell receptor beta chain sequence, with context. The CDR3 length is 16 residues. V lost 4 bases and J lost 3, with 16 bases in between. CDR1 is SGHRS and CDR2 is YFSETQ in the germline V gene. An amount of RNA that ranged from roughly 0.5 to 1 ug was reverse transcribed with random hexamers. Multiplex PCR with immunoSEQ amplified the TCR beta CDR3 across 54 Vbeta and 13 Jbeta. TCRdb re-called the immunoSEQ multiplex PCR reads through MiXCR, storing one row per CDR3 protein. In the table there are around 110,000 distinct CDR3 sequences, over 95% of which are singletons. This specimen comes from a study of CD8 T cells in Susac syndrome.

This TCR was recovered from a human donor with Susac syndrome. The chain combines TRBV5-1 with TRBJ2-2, with D maybe TRBD2 (6 bases). Sequencing input: CD4+ T cells from PBMCs. The CDR3 DNA sequence: TGCGCCAGCAGCACGTTCCAGCGGGCTGACACCGGGGAGCTGTTTTTT. Protein: CASSTFQRADTGELFF. Supplemented by reference TRBV5-1 and TRBJ2-2, the full variable domain reads KAGVTQTPRYLIKTRGQQVTLSCSPISGHRSVSWYQQTPGQGLQFLFEYFSETQRNKGNFPGRFSGRQFSNSRSEMNVSTLELGDSALYLCASSTFQRADTGELFFGEGSRLTVL.